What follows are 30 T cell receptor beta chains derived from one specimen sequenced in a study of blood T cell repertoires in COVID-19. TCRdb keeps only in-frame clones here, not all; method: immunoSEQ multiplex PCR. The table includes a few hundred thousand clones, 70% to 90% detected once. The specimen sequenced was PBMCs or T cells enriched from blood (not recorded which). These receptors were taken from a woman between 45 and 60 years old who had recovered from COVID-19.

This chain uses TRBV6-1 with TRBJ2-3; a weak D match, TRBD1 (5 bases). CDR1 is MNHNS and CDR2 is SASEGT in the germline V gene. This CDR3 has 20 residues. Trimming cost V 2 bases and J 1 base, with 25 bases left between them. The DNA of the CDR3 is TGTGCCAGCAGTGAATTAATGTATACTGTGGGGCGACAACGCACAGATACGCAGTATTTT. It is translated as CASSELMYTVGRQRTDTQYF.

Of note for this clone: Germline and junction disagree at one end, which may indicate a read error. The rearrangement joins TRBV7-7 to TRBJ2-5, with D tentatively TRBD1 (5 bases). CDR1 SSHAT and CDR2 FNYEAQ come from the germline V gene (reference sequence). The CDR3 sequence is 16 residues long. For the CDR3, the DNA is TGTGCTAGCAGCCCAGCCCTTCTAAAGGGGCGGGAGACCCAGTACTTC. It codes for CASSPALLKGRETQYF.

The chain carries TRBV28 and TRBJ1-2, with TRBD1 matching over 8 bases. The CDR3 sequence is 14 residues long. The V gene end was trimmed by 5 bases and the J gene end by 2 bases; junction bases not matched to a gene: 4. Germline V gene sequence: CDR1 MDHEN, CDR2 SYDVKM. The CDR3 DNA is TGTGCCAGCAGTCCAGGGGGCATGAACTATGGCTACACCTTC. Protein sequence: CASSPGGMNYGYTF.

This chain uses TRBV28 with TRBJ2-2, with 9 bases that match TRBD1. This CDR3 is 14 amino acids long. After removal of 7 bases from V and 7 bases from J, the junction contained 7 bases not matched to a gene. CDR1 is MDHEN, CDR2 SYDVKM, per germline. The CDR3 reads CASTLTGGHGELFF. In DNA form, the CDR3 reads TGTGCCAGCACCTTGACAGGGGGGCACGGGGAGCTGTTTTTT.

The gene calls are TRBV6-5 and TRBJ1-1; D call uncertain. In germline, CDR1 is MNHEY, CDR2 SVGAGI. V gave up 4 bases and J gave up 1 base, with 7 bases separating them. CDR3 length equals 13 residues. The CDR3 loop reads CASSSGRNTEAFF. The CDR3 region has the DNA TGTGCCAGCAGTTCGGGGAGGAACACTGAAGCTTTCTTT.

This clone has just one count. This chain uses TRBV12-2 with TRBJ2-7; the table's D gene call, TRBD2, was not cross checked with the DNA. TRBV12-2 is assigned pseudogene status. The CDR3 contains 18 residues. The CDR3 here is CASRLVGPRTTGGNEQYF. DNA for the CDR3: TGTGCAAGTCGCTTAGTGGGGCCAAGGACGACGGGCGGGAACGAGCAGTACTTC.

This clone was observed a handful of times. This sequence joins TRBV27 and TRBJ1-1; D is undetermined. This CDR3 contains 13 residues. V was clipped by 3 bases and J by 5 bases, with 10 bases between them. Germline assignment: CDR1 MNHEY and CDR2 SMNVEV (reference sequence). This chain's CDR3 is CASSFNGETEAFF. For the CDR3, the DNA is TGTGCCAGCAGTTTTAACGGGGAAACTGAAGCTTTCTTT.

CDR3 protein: CASSWRDGSGQETQYF. The CDR3 DNA is TGTGCCAGCAGCTGGCGGGATGGTAGCGGGCAAGAGACCCAGTACTTC. The chain combines TRBV5-6 with TRBJ2-5; 7 bases fit TRBD2. This CDR3 contains 16 residues. The V gene end was trimmed by 3 bases and the J gene end by 2 bases; junction bases not matched to a gene: 10. Per germline, CDR1 SGHDT and CDR2 YYEEEE.

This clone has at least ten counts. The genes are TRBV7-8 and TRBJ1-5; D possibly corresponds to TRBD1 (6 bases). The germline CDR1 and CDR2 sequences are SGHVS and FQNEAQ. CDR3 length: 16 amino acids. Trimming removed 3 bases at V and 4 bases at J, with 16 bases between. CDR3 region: CASSLPSDSQNQPQHF. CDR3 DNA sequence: TGTGCCAGCAGCTTGCCCTCGGACAGCCAAAATCAGCCCCAGCATTTT.

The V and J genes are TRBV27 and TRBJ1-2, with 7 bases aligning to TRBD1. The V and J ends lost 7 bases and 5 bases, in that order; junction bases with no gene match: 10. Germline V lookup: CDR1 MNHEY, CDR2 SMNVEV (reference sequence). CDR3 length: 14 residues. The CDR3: CASTTKTGRYGYTF. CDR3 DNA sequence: TGTGCCAGCACAACTAAGACAGGGAGATATGGCTACACCTTC.

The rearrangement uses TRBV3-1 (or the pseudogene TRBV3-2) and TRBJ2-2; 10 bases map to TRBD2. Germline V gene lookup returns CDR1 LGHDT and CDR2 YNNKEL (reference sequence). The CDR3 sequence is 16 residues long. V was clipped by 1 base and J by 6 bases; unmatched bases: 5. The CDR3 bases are TGTGCCAGCAGCCAAGCCCCTAGCGGGAGAGCCGGGGAGCTGTTTTTT. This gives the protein CASSQAPSGRAGELFF.

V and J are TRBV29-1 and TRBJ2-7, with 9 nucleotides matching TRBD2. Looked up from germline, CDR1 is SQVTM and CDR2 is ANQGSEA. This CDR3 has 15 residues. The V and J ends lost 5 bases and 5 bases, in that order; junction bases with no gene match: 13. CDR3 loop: CSVTNIAGVTHEQYF. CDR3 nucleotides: TGCAGCGTTACCAACATAGCGGGAGTTACCCACGAGCAGTACTTC.

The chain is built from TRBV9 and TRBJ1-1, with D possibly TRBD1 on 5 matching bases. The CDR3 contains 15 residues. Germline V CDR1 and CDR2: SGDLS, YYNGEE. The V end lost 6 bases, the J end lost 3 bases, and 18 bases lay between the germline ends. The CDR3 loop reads CASIGVFKVDTEAFF. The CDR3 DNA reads TGTGCCAGCATAGGGGTTTTTAAGGTGGACACTGAAGCTTTCTTT.

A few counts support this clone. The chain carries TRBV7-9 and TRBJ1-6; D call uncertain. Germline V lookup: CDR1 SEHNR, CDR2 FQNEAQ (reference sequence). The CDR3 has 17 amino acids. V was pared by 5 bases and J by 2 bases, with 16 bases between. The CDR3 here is CASSRGGNGAYNSPLHF. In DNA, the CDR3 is TGTGCCAGCAGCCGAGGAGGGAACGGGGCCTATAATTCACCCCTCCACTTT.

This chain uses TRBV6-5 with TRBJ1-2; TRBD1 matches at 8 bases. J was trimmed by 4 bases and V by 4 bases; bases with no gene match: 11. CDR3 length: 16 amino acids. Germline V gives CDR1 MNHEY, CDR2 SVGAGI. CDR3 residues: CASSFYSGTGIYGYTF. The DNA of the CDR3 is TGTGCCAGCAGTTTTTACTCCGGGACAGGAATCTATGGCTACACCTTC.

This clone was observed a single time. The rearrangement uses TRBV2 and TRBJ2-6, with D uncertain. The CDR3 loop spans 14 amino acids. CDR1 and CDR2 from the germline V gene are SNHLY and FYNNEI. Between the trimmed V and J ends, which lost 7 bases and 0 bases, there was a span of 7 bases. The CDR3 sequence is CASTPVSGANVLTF. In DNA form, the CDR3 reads TGTGCCAGCACTCCAGTCTCTGGGGCCAACGTCCTGACTTTC.

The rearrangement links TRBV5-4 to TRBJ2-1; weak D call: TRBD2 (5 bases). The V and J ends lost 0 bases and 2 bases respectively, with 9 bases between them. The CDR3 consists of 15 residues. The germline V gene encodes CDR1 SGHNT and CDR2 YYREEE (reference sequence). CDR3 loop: CASSLGGVTYNEQFF. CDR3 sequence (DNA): TGTGCCAGCAGCTTGGGGGGAGTAACCTACAATGAGCAGTTCTTC. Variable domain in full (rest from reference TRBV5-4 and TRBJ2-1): ETGVTQSPTHLIKTRGQQVTLRCSSQSGHNTVSWYQQALGQGPQFIFQYYREEENGRGNFPPRFSGLQFPNYSSELNVNALELDDSALYLCASSLGGVTYNEQFFGPGTRLTVL.

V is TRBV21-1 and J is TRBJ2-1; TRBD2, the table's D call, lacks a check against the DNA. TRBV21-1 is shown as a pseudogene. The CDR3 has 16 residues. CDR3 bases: TGTGCCAGCAGCAAACGGAGACTAGCGGGAGACAATGAGCAGTTCTTC. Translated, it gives CASSKRRLAGDNEQFF.

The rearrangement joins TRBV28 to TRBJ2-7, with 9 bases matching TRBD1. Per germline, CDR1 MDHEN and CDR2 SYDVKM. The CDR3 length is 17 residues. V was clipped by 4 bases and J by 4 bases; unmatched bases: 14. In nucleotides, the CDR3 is TGTGCCAGCAGTTCCGAGCCGATTGGGGACAGGGCGTACGAGCAGTACTTC. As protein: CASSSEPIGDRAYEQYF.

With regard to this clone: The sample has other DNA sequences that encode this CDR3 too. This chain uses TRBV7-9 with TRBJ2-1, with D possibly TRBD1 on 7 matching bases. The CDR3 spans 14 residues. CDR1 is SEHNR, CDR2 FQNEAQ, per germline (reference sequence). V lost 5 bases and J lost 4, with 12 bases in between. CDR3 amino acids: CASSPSGGYNEQFF. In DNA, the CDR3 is TGTGCCAGCAGCCCTTCAGGGGGGTACAATGAGCAGTTCTTC.

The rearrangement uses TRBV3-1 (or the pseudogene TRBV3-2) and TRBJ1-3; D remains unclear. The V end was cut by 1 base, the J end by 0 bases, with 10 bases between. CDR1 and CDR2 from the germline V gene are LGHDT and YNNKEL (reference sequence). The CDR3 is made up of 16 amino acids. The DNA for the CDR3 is TGTGCCAGCAGCCAAGGTTTGAGTCGCTCTGGAAACACCATATATTTT. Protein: CASSQGLSRSGNTIYF.

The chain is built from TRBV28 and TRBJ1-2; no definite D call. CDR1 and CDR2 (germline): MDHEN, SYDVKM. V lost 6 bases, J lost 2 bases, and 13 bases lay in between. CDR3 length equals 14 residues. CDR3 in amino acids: CASRDIQRNYGYTF. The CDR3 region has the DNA TGTGCCAGCAGAGATATCCAGCGAAACTATGGCTACACCTTC.

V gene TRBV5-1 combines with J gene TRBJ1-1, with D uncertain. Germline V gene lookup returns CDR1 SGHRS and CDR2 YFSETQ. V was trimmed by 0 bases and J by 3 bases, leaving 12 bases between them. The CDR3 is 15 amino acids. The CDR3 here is CASSLEGRGYTEAFF. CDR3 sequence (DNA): TGCGCCAGCAGCTTGGAGGGCAGAGGGTACACTGAAGCTTTCTTT.

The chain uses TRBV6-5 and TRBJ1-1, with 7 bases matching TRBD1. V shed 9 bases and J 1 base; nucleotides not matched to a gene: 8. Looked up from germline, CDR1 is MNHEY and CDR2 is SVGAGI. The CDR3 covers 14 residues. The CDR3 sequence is CASTRDRANTEAFF. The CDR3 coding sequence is TGTGCCAGTACCAGAGACAGGGCGAACACTGAAGCTTTCTTT.

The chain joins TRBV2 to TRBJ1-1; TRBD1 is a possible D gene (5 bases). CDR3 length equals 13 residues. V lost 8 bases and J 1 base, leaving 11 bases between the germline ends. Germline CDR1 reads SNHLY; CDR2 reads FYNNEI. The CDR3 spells CASLEGQNTEAFF. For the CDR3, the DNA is TGTGCCAGCCTAGAAGGACAGAACACTGAAGCTTTCTTT.

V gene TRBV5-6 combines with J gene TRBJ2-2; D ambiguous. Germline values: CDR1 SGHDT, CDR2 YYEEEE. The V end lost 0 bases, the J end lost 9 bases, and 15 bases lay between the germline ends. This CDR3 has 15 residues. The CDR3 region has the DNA TGTGCCAGCAGCTTGGTTACTCCGTTAAGTCGGGAGCTGTTTTTT. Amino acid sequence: CASSLVTPLSRELFF.

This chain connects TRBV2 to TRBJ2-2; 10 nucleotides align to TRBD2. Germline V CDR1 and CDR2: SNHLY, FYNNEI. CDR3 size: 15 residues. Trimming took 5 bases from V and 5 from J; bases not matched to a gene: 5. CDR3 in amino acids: CASSLQAGGTGELFF. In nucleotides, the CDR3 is TGTGCCAGCAGTCTCCAAGCGGGAGGGACCGGGGAGCTGTTTTTT. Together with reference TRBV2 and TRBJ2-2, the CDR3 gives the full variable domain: EPEVTQTPSHQVTQMGQEVILRCVPISNHLYFYWYRQILGQKVEFLVSFYNNEISEKSEIFDDQFSVERPDGSNFTLKIRSTKLEDSAMYFCASSLQAGGTGELFFGEGSRLTVL.

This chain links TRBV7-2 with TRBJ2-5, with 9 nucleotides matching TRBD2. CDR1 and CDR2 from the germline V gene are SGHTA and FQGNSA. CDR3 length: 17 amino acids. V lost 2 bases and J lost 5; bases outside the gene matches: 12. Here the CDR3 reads CASSLLGGGRAGETQYF. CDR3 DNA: TGTGCCAGCAGCTTACTCGGGGGCGGGAGGGCCGGCGAGACCCAGTACTTC.

Here the CDR3 reads CASSLVQGYTEAFF. The CDR3 DNA reads as TGTGCCAGCAGCTTAGTACAGGGCTACACTGAAGCTTTCTTT. The chain employs TRBV7-2 and TRBJ1-1; the D gene is possibly TRBD1 (6 bases). Trimming removed 1 base from V and 3 bases from J, with 9 bases in between. Germline-derived CDR1 and CDR2 are SGHTA and FQGNSA. This CDR3 region has 14 residues.

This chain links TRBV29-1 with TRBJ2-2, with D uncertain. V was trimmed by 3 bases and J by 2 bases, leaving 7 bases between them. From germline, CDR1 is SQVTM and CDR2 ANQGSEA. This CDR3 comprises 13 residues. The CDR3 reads CSVDRGNTGELFF. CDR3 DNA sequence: TGCAGCGTTGACCGCGGAAACACCGGGGAGCTGTTTTTT.